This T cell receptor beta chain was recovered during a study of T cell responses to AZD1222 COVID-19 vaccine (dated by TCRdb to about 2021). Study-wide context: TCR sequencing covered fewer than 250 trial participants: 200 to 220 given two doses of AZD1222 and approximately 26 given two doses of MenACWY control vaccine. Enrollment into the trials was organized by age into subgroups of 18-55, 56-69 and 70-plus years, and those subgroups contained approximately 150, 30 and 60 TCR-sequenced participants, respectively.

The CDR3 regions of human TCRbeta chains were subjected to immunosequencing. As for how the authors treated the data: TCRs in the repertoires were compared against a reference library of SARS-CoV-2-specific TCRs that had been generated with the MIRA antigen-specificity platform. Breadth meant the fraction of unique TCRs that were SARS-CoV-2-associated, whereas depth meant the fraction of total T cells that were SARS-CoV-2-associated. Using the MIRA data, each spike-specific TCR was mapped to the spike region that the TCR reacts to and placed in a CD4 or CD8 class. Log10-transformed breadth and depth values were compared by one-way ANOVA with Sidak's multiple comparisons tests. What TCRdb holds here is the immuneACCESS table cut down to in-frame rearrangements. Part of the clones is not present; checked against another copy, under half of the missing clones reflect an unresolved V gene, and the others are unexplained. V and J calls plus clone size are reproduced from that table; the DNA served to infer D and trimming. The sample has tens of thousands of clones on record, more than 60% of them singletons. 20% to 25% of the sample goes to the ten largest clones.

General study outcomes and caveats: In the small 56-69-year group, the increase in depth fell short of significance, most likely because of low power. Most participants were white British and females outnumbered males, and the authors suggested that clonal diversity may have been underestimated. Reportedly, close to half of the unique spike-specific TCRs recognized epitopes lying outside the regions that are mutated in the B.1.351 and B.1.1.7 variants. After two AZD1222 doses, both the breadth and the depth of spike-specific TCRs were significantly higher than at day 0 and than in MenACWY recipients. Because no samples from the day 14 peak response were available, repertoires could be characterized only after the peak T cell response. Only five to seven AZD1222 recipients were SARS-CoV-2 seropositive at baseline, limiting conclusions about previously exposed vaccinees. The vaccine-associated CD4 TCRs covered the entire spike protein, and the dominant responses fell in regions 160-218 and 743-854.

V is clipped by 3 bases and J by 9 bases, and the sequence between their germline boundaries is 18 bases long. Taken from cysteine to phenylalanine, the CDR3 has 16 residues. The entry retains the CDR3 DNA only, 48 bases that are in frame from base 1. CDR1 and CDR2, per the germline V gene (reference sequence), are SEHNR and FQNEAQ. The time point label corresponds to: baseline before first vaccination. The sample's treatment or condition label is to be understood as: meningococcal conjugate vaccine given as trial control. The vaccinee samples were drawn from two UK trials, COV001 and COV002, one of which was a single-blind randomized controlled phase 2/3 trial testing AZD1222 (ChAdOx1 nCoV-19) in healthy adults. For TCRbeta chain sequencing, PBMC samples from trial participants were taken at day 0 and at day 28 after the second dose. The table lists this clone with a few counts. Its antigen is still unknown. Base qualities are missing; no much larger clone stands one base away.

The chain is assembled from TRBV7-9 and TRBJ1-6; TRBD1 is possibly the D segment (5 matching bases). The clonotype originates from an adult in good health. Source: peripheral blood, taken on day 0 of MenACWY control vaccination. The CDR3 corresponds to CASSFQGSVVGSPLHF. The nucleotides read TGTGCCAGCAGCTTTCAGGGATCCGTGGTAGGTTCACCCCTCCACTTT.